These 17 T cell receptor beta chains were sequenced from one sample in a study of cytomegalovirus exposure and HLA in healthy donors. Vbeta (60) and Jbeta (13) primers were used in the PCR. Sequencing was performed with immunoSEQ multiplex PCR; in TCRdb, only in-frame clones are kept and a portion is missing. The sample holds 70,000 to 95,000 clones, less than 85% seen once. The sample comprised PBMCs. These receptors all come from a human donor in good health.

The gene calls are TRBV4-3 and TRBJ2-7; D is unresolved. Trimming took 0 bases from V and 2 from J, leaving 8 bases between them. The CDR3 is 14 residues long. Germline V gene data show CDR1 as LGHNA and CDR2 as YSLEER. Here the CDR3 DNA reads TGCGCCAGCAGCCAAGACAGTCCTGCCTACGAGCAGTACTTC. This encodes CASSQDSPAYEQYF.

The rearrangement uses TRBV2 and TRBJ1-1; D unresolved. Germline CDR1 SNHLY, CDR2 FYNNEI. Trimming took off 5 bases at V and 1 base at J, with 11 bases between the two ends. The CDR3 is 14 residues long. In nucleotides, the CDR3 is TGTGCCAGCAGTTTGGTCTGGCAGAACACTGAAGCTTTCTTT. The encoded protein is CASSLVWQNTEAFF.

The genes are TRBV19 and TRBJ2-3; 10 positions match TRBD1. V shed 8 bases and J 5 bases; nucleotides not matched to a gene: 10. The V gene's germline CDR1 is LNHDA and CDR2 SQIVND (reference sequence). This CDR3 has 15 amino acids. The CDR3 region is CASSSPGQGIDTQYF. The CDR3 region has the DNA TGTGCCAGTTCCTCCCCGGGACAGGGGATAGATACGCAGTATTTT.

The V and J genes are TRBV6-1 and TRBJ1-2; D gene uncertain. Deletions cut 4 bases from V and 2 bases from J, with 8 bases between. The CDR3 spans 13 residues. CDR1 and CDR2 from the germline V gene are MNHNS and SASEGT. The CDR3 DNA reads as TGTGCCAGCAGTGTCGAGGTCAACTATGGCTACACCTTC. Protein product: CASSVEVNYGYTF.

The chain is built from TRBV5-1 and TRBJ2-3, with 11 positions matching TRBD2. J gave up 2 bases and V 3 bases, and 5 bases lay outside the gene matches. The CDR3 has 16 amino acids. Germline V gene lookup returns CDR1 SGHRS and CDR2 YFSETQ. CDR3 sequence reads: CASSYTSGGDTDTQYF. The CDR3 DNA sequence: TGCGCCAGCAGCTATACTAGCGGGGGAGACACAGATACGCAGTATTTT.

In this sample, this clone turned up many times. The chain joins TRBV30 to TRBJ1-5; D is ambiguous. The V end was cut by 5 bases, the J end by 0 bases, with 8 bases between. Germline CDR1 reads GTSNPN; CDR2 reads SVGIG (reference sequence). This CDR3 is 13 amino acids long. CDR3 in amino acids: CAWGLDSNQPQHF. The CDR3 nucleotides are TGTGCCTGGGGGCTTGATAGCAATCAGCCCCAGCATTTT.

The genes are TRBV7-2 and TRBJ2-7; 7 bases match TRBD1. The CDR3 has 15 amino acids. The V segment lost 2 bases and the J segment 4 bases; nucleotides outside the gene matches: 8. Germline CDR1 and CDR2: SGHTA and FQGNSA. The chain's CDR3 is CASSLRAQGSYEQYF. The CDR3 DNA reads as TGTGCCAGCAGCTTACGCGCACAGGGGTCATACGAGCAGTACTTC. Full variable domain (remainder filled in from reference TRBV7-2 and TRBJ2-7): GAGVSQSPSNKVTEKGKDVELRCDPISGHTALYWYRQSLGQGLEFLIYFQGNSAPDKSGLPSDRFSAERTGGSVSTLTIQRTQQEDSAVYLCASSLRAQGSYEQYFGPGTRLTVT.

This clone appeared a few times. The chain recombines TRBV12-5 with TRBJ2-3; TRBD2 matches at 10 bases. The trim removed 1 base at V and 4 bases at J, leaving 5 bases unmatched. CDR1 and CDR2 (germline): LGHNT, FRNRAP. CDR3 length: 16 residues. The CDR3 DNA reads TGTGCTAGTGGTTTGGGGGTAGCGGGGGGCTCAGATACGCAGTATTTT. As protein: CASGLGVAGGSDTQYF.

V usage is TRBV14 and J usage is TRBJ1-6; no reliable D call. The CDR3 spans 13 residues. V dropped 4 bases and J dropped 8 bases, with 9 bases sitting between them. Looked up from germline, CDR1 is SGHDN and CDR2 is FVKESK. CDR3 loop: CASSLTGDSPLHF. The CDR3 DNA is TGTGCCAGCAGCCTAACCGGAGATTCACCCCTCCACTTT. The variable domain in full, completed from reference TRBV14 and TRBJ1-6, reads EAGVTQFPSHSVIEKGQTVTLRCDPISGHDNLYWYRRVMGKEIKFLLHFVKESKQDESGMPNNRFLAERTGGTYSTLKVQPAELEDSGVYFCASSLTGDSPLHFGNGTRLTVT.

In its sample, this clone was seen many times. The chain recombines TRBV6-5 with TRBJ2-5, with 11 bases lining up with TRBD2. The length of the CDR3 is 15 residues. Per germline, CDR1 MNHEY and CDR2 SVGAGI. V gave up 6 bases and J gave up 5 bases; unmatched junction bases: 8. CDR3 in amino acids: CASRALAGGGETQYF. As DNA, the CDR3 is TGTGCCAGCAGGGCTCTAGCGGGGGGCGGGGAGACCCAGTACTTC.

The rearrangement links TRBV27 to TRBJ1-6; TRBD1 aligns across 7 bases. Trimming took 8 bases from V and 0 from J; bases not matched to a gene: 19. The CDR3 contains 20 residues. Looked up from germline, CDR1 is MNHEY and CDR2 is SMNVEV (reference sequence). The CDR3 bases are TGTGCCAGCTCAGTTTTACCCCTTCAGGGGGAGAGCTCCTATAATTCACCCCTCCACTTT. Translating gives CASSVLPLQGESSYNSPLHF.

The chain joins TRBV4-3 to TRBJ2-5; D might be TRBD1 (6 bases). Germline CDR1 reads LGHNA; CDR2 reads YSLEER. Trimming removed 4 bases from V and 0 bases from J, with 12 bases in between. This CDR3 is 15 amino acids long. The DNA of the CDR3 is TGCGCCAGCAGCCCCCGGACAGCGTACCAAGAGACCCAGTACTTC. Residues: CASSPRTAYQETQYF.

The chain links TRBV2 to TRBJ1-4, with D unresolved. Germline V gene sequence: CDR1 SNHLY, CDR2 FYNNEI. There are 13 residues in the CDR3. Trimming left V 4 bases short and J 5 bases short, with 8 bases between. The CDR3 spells CASSGGRNEKLFF. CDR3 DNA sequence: TGTGCCAGCAGTGGAGGGCGGAATGAAAAACTGTTTTTT.

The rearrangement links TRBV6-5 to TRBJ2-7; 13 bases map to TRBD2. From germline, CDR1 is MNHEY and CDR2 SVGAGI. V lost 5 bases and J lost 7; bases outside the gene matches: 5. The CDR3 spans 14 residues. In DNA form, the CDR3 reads TGTGCCAGCAGTAACGGACTAGCGGGGGCAGAGCAGTACTTC. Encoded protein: CASSNGLAGAEQYF.

DNA of the CDR3: TGCGCCAGCAGCTTGGGTGTCAGGGGCACAGATACGCAGTATTTT. It yields the protein CASSLGVRGTDTQYF. This chain connects TRBV5-1 to TRBJ2-3; TRBD1 is a possible D gene (5 bases). The CDR3 runs 15 residues. Trimming left V 0 bases short and J 1 base short, with 9 bases between. Germline V gene lookup returns CDR1 SGHRS and CDR2 YFSETQ.

Written as DNA, the CDR3 is TGTGCCAGCAGTCTAGCGGCAGGTATTAGGGCCGGGGAGCTGTTTTTT. Translation gives CASSLAAGIRAGELFF. V is TRBV25-1 and J is TRBJ2-2; 7 bases agree with TRBD2. Trimming removed 5 bases from V and 6 bases from J; junction bases left unmatched: 12. The CDR3 runs 16 residues. CDR1 is MGHDK and CDR2 is SYGVNS in the germline V gene.

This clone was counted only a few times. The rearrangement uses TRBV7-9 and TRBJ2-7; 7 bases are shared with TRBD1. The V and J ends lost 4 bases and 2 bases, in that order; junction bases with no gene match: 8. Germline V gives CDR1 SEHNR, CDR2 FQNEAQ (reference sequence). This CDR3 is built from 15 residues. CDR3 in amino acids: CASSYLQGPTYEQYF. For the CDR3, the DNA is TGTGCCAGCAGCTACCTACAGGGGCCGACCTACGAGCAGTACTTC.